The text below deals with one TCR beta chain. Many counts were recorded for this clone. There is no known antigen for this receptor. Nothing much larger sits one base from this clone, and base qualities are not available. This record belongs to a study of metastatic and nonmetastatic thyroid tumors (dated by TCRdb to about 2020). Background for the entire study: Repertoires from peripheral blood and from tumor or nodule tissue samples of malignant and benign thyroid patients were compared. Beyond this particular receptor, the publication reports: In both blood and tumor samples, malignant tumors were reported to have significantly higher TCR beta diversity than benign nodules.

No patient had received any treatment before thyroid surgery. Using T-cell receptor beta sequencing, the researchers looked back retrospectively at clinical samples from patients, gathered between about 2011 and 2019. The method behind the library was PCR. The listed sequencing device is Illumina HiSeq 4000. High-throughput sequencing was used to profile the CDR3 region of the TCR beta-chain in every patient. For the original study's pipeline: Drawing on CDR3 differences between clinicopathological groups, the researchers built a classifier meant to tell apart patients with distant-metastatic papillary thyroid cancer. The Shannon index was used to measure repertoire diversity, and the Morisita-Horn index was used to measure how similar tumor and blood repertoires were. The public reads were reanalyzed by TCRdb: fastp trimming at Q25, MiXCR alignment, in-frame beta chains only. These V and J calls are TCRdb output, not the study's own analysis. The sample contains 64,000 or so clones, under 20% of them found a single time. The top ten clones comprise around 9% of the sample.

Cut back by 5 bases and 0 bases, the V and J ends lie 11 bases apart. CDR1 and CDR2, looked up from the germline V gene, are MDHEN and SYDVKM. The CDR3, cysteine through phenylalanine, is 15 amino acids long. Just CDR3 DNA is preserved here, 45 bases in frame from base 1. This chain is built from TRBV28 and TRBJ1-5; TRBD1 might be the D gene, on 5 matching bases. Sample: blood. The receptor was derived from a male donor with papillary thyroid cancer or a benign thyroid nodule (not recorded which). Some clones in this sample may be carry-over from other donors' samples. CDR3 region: CASSLTAYSNQPQHF. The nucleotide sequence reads TGTGCCAGCAGTCTGACAGCATATAGCAATCAGCCCCAGCATTTT.